The 13 T cell receptor beta chains presented below share a single source sample, sequenced in a study of blood T cell repertoires in COVID-19. Generated by immunoSEQ multiplex PCR, the TCRdb table keeps only in-frame clones and is missing some. The data show roughly 170,000 clones, roughly 85% seen once. Material: peripheral blood. These receptors were taken from a woman aged 70 to 79 with acute or convalescent COVID-19.

The V and J genes are TRBV5-6 and TRBJ2-2, with 10 bases fitting TRBD2. The ends lost 5 bases at V and 6 bases at J; junction bases unmatched: 10. The CDR3 spans 16 residues. CDR1 is SGHDT, CDR2 YYEEEE, per germline. The CDR3 nucleotides are TGTGCCAGCAGACTCGGGGCTAGCGGGAGTTCCGGGGAGCTGTTTTTT. Amino acids: CASRLGASGSSGELFF.

The chain joins TRBV7-2 to TRBJ2-7, with D possibly matching TRBD1 (6 bases). The CDR3 is 14 residues long. V gave up 5 bases and J gave up 5 bases, with 16 bases separating them. Germline V gives CDR1 SGHTA, CDR2 FQGNSA. The CDR3 region has the DNA TGTGCCAGCAGCCCCGGCACAGGGAGCCACGAGCAGTACTTC. It specifies CASSPGTGSHEQYF.

A word on this clone: Germline is not matched at one junction end, which may reflect a read error. The chain employs TRBV13 and TRBJ1-3; 8 nucleotides align to TRBD1. CDR1 and CDR2 from the germline V gene are PRHDT and FYEKMQ (reference sequence). The CDR3 contains 15 residues. CDR3 region: CASSLGGQGGDTIYF. CDR3 nucleotide sequence: TGTGCCAGCAGCTTAGGCGGACAGGGTGGAGACACCATATATTTT.

The gene calls are TRBV25-1 and TRBJ2-3; the D gene is possibly TRBD2 (5 bases). The V and J ends lost 4 bases and 5 bases respectively, with 13 bases between them. This CDR3 spans 14 amino acids. Germline V gene data show CDR1 as MGHDK and CDR2 as SYGVNS. The DNA of the CDR3 is TGTGCCAGCAGTGCCCCGGGAAGTCGAGATACGCAGTATTTT. The encoded protein is CASSAPGSRDTQYF.

This clone was detected only once. The rearrangement links TRBV6-5 to TRBJ1-3, with unresolved D. V was shortened by 0 bases and J by 1 base, with 4 bases between the two germline ends. CDR1 is MNHEY and CDR2 is SVGAGI in the germline V gene. The CDR3 loop spans 14 amino acids. The CDR3 DNA reads as TGTGCCAGCAGTTACTCGAGTTCTGGAAACACCATATATTTT. Its translation is CASSYSSSGNTIYF.

The genes are TRBV6-5 and TRBJ2-7, with 7 positions matching TRBD2. The CDR3 covers 15 residues. J gave up 1 base and V 7 bases, and 10 bases lay outside the gene matches. CDR1 and CDR2 (germline): MNHEY, SVGAGI. The CDR3 sequence: CASKTGGVGSYEQYF. CDR3 DNA sequence: TGTGCCAGCAAAACGGGGGGAGTAGGGTCCTACGAGCAGTACTTC.

CDR3 nucleotide sequence: TGTGCCAGCAGCTTAAGGCCCGGCGGACAAGAGACCCAGTACTTC. This codes for CASSLRPGGQETQYF. This chain links TRBV7-9 with TRBJ2-5; D is unclear. The CDR3 sequence is 15 residues long. CDR1 SEHNR and CDR2 FQNEAQ come from the germline V gene (reference sequence). Trimming cost V 2 bases and J 2 bases, with 12 bases left between them.

This rearrangement joins TRBV7-3 to TRBJ2-7; the match to TRBD2 covers 7 bases. The length of the CDR3 is 17 residues. Germline loops: CDR1 SGHTA, CDR2 FQGTGA. Unmatched junction bases numbered 12, after V lost 2 bases and J lost 2 bases. The CDR3 loop is CASSLGPAGEGTYEQYF. The CDR3 region has the DNA TGTGCCAGCAGCTTAGGACCCGCGGGAGAAGGGACCTACGAGCAGTACTTC.

V is TRBV19 and J is TRBJ1-1; a weak D match, TRBD1 (6 bases). The V gene's germline CDR1 is LNHDA and CDR2 SQIVND (reference sequence). Trimming removed 6 bases from V and 0 bases from J, with 8 bases in between. The CDR3 covers 13 residues. CDR3 DNA sequence: TGTGCCAGTAGCCGACAGGTGAACACTGAAGCTTTCTTT. It specifies CASSRQVNTEAFF.

Only a few counts were recorded for this clone. V usage is TRBV5-1 and J usage is TRBJ1-6; the match to TRBD1 covers 7 bases. The length of the CDR3 is 16 residues. V dropped 0 bases and J dropped 6; count of bases not matched to a gene: 6. The V gene's germline CDR1 is SGHRS and CDR2 YFSETQ. The CDR3 here is CASSLGGGGLNSPLHF. The DNA of the CDR3 is TGCGCCAGCAGCTTGGGAGGGGGCGGCCTTAATTCACCCCTCCACTTT. Drawing the rest from reference TRBV5-1 and TRBJ1-6, the complete variable domain is KAGVTQTPRYLIKTRGQQVTLSCSPISGHRSVSWYQQTPGQGLQFLFEYFSETQRNKGNFPGRFSGRQFSNSRSEMNVSTLELGDSALYLCASSLGGGGLNSPLHFGNGTRLTVT.

The chain combines TRBV3-1 (or the pseudogene TRBV3-2) with TRBJ2-3, with unresolved D. Germline V gene lookup returns CDR1 LGHDT and CDR2 YNNKEL (reference sequence). The CDR3 loop spans 15 amino acids. V lost 4 bases, J lost 2 bases, and 13 bases lay in between. The CDR3 protein is CASSPSVHLTDTQYF. The CDR3, as DNA: TGTGCCAGCAGCCCTTCTGTACACCTCACAGATACGCAGTATTTT.

The rearrangement uses TRBV7-3 and TRBJ2-2, with D uncertain. There are 14 residues in the CDR3. Trimming took off 6 bases at V and 6 bases at J, with 14 bases between the two ends. Germline V gene data show CDR1 as SGHTA and CDR2 as FQGTGA. The chain's CDR3 is CASRNGFRSGELFF. The CDR3, as DNA: TGTGCCAGCAGAAACGGTTTTAGATCCGGGGAGCTGTTTTTT.

This clone was counted once. V and J are TRBV3-1 (or the pseudogene TRBV3-2) and TRBJ2-5; 8 nucleotides line up with TRBD2. Per germline, CDR1 LGHDT and CDR2 YNNKEL (reference sequence). V shed 4 bases and J 4 bases; nucleotides not matched to a gene: 11. The CDR3 contains 16 residues. As DNA, the CDR3 is TGTGCCAGCAGCCGGATGAGGCCTGGACTAGCAGAGACCCAGTACTTC. Translating gives CASSRMRPGLAETQYF.